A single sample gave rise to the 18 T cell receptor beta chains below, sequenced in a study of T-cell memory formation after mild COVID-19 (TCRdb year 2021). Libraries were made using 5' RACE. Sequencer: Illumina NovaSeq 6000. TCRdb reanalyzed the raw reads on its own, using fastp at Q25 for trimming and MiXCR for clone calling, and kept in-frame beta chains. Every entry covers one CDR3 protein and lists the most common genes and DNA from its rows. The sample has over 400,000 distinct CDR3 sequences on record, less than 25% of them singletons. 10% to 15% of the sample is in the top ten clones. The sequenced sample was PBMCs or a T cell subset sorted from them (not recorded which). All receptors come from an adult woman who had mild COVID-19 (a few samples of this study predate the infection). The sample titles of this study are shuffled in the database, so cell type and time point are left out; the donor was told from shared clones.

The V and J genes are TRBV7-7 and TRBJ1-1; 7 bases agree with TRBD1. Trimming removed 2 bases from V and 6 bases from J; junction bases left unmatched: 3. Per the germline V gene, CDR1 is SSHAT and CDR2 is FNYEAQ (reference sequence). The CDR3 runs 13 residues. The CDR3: CASSLRQGAEAFF. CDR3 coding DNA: TGTGCCAGCAGCTTACGGCAGGGGGCTGAAGCTTTCTTT. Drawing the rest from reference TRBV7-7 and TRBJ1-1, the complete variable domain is GAGVSQSPRYKVTKRGQDVTLRCDPISSHATLYWYQQALGQGPEFLTYFNYEAQPDKSGLPSDRFSAERPEGSISTLTIQRTEQRDSAMYRCASSLRQGAEAFFGQGTRLTVV.

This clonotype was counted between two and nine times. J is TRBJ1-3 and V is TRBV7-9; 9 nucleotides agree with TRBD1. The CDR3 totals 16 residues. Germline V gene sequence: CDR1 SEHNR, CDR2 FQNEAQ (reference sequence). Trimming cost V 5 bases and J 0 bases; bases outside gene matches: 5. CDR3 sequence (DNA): TGTGCCAGCAGCCATACAGGGGGCACCTCTGGAAACACCATATATTTT. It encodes CASSHTGGTSGNTIYF.

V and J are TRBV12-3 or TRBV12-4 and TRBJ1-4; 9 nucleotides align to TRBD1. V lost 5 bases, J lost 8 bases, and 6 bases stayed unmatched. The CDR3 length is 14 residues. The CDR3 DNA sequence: TGTGCCAGCAGTGACGACAGGGGGATAGAAAAACTGTTTTTT. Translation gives CASSDDRGIEKLFF.

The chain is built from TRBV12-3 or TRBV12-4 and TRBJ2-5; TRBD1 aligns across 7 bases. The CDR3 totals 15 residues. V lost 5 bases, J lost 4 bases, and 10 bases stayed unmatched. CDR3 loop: CASSPRYRGGETQYF. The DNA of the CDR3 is TGTGCCAGCAGTCCTAGATACAGGGGCGGAGAGACCCAGTACTTC.

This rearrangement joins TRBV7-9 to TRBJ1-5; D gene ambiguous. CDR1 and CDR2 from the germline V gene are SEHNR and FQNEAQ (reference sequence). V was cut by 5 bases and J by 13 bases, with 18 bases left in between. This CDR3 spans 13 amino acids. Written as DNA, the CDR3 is TGTGCCAGCAGCCGCCCGTCCGAGACTATTCAGCATTTT. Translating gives CASSRPSETIQHF.

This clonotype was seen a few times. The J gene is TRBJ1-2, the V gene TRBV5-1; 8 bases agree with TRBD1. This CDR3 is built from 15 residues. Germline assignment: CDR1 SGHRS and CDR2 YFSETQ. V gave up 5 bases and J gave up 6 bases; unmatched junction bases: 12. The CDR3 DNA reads TGCGCCAGCAGTTTTGTGACAGGGGCGCCAGATGGCTACACCTTC. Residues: CASSFVTGAPDGYTF.

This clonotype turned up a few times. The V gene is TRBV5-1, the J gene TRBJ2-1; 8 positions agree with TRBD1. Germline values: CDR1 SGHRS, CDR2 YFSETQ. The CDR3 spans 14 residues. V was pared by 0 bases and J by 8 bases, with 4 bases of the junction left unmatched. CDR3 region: CASSLVQGADEQFF. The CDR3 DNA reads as TGCGCCAGCAGCTTGGTTCAGGGGGCCGATGAGCAGTTCTTC.

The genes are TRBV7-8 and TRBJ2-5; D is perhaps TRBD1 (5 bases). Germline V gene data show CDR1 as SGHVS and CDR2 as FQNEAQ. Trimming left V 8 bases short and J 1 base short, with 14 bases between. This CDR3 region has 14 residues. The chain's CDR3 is CASSSTTAQETQYF. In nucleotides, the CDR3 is TGTGCCAGCTCGAGTACGACAGCCCAAGAGACCCAGTACTTC.

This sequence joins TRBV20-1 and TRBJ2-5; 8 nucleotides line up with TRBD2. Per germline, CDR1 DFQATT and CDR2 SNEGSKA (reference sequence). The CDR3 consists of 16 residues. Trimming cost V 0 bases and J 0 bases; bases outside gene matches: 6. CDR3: CSARDTLAGYQETQYF. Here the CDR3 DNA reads TGCAGTGCTAGAGATACCCTAGCGGGCTACCAAGAGACCCAGTACTTC.

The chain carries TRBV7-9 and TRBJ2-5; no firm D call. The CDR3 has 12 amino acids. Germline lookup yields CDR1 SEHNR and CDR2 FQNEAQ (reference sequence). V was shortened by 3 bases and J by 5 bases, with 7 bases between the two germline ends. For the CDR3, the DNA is TGTGCCAGCAGCTTTTTCCAGGAGACCCAGTACTTC. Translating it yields CASSFFQETQYF.

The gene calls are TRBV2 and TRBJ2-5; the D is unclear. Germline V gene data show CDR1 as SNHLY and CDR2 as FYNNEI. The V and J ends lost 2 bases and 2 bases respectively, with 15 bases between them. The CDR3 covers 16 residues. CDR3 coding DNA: TGTGCCAGCAGTGAACTTTCTGTGGTCGTTCAAGAGACCCAGTACTTC. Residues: CASSELSVVVQETQYF.

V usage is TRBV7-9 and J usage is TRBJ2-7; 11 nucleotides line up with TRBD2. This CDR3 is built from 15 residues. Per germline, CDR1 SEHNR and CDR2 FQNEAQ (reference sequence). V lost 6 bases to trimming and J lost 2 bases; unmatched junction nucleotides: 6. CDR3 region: CASRQASGGPYEQYF. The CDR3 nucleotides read TGTGCCAGCAGACAAGCTAGCGGGGGGCCCTACGAGCAGTACTTC.

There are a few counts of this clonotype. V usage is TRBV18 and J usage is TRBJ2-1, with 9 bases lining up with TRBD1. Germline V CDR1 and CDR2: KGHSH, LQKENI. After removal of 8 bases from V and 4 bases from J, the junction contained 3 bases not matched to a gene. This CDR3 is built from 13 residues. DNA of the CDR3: TGTGCCAGCAACGGACAGGGGTACAATGAGCAGTTCTTC. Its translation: CASNGQGYNEQFF.

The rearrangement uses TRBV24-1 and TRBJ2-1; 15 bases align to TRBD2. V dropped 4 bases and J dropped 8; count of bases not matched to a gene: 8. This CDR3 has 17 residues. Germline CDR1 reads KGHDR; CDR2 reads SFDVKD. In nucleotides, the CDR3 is TGTGCCACCAGTGACCTTCGGACTAGCGGGGGGGCTCATGAGCAGTTCTTC. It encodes CATSDLRTSGGAHEQFF.

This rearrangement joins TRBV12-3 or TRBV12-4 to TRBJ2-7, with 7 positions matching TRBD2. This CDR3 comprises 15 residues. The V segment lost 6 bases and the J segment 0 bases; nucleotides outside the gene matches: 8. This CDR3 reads CASSSPGLYSYEQYF. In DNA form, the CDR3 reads TGTGCCAGCAGCTCCCCGGGACTATACTCCTACGAGCAGTACTTC.

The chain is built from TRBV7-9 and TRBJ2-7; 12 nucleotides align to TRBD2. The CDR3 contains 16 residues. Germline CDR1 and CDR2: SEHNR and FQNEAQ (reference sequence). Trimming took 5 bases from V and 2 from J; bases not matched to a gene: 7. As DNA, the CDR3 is TGTGCCAGCAGCCGGACTAGCGGGAAGGCGGCCTACGAGCAGTACTTC. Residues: CASSRTSGKAAYEQYF.

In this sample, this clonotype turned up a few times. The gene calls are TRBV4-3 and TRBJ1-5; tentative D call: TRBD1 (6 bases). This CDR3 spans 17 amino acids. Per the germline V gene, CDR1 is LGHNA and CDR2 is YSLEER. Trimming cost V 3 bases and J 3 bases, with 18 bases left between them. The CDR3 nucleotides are TGCGCCAGCAGCCAGGACACCCGGACAGACTACAATCAGCCCCAGCATTTT. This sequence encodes CASSQDTRTDYNQPQHF.

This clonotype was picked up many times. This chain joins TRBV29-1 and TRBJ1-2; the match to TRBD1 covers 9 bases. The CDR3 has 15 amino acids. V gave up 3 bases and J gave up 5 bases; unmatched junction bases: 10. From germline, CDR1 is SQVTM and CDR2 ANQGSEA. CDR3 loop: CSVDSRDREPYGYTF. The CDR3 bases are TGCAGCGTTGATAGCCGGGACAGGGAACCGTATGGCTACACCTTC.